The 4 T cell receptor beta chains below come from one sample, sequenced in a study of blood T cell repertoires in COVID-19 (dated by TCRdb to the early 2020s). The protocol used for the library was the immunoSEQ multiplex PCR assay. TCRdb carries this immuneACCESS record with in-frame sequences only. Its versions omit some clonotypes, under half of them owing to an unresolved V gene in the studies checked, with the rest unexplained. For this sample there are under 110,000 clones; around 92% appear just once. The ten largest make up approximately 5.7% of the sample. Input material: peripheral blood. The receptors shown here come from a man in his fifties with active COVID-19.

This clone was seen just once. The gene calls are TRBV5-1 and TRBJ2-1; TRBD1 matches 9 bases. V shed 0 bases and J 6 bases; nucleotides not matched to a gene: 1. CDR1 and CDR2 from the germline V gene are SGHRS and YFSETQ. This CDR3 is built from 14 residues. The CDR3 loop reads CASSLDRGLNEQFF. CDR3 sequence (DNA): TGCGCCAGCAGCTTGGACAGGGGGCTCAATGAGCAGTTCTTC.

The chain carries TRBV5-4 and TRBJ2-5, with 10 bases aligning to TRBD2. V was pared by 1 base and J by 4 bases, with 4 bases of the junction left unmatched. From germline, CDR1 is SGHNT and CDR2 YYREEE (reference sequence). The CDR3 is 15 residues long. CDR3 loop: CASSLRSGRAETQYF. The CDR3 region has the DNA TGTGCCAGCAGCTTGCGGAGCGGGAGGGCAGAGACCCAGTACTTC.

For the CDR3, the DNA is TGTGCCAGCAGCTCCACCGGTGAGTTTCGCGAGCAGTACTTC. This encodes CASSSTGEFREQYF. This rearrangement joins TRBV28 to TRBJ2-7; no definite D call. This CDR3 region has 14 residues. Germline CDR1 is MDHEN and CDR2 is SYDVKM. Trimming took 6 bases from V and 6 from J, leaving 18 bases between them.

This chain connects TRBV5-4 to TRBJ2-2; possibly TRBD1 for D (5 bases). CDR1 and CDR2 (germline): SGHNT, YYREEE (reference sequence). The CDR3 extends over 14 amino acids. V was pared by 0 bases and J by 7 bases, with 10 bases between. CDR3 region: CASSLDQGGGELFF. The CDR3 nucleotides are TGTGCCAGCAGCTTGGACCAGGGTGGCGGGGAGCTGTTTTTT.